One sample yielded the 30 T cell receptor beta chains listed below, sequenced in a study of blood T cell repertoires in COVID-19. Some clones are missing from TCRdb's copy, which holds only in-frame ones; the method was immunoSEQ multiplex PCR. This sample has a few hundred thousand clones, with 81% found just once. Sequencing was carried out using peripheral blood. These receptors originate from a human donor with acute or convalescent COVID-19. The donor label of this sample is uncertain.

The chain employs TRBV5-5 and TRBJ1-6; D is undetermined. The V gene lost 1 base and the J gene lost 0 bases, with 8 bases spanning the gap. CDR3 length: 16 amino acids. The germline V gene has CDR1 SGHKS and CDR2 YYEKEE (reference sequence). The CDR3 nucleotides read TGTGCCAGCAGCTTGATCACCAGCTCCTATAATTCACCCCTCCACTTT. Amino acid sequence: CASSLITSSYNSPLHF.

The V call is TRBV20-1, the J call TRBJ1-2, with D perhaps TRBD1 (5 bases). CDR3 length: 10 residues. The V gene lost 6 bases and the J gene lost 8 bases, with 10 bases spanning the gap. Looked up from germline, CDR1 is DFQATT and CDR2 is SNEGSKA (reference sequence). The CDR3 DNA is TGCAGTGCCCCCCGGGGGGGCTACACCTTC. It translates to CSAPRGGYTF.

The chain joins TRBV27 to TRBJ2-7; D unclear. Trimming removed 4 bases at V and 2 bases at J, with 6 bases between. The CDR3 loop spans 12 amino acids. In germline, CDR1 is MNHEY, CDR2 SMNVEV (reference sequence). The DNA for the CDR3 is TGTGCCAGCAGTTCTAGAACCTACGAGCAGTACTTC. This sequence encodes CASSSRTYEQYF.

This clone was observed once. The rearrangement links TRBV9 to TRBJ2-7; no reliable D call. The V and J ends lost 3 bases and 2 bases respectively, with 18 bases between them. There are 16 residues in the CDR3. Germline V lookup: CDR1 SGDLS, CDR2 YYNGEE. The DNA of the CDR3 is TGTGCCAGCAGCGGGCGTCCGGAGAGGCCCACCTACGAGCAGTACTTC. Protein product: CASSGRPERPTYEQYF.

The chain has TRBV19 and TRBJ1-5; D remains unclear. The CDR3 runs to 12 residues. Germline lookup yields CDR1 LNHDA and CDR2 SQIVND (reference sequence). V was cut by 5 bases and J by 5 bases, with 7 bases left in between. The CDR3 DNA is TGTGCCAGTAGTGGGCCTTATCAGCCCCAGCATTTT. Translated: CASSGPYQPQHF.

The chain is built from TRBV19 and TRBJ1-5, with D tentatively TRBD1 (5 bases). Trimming took 6 bases from V and 3 from J, leaving 12 bases between them. This CDR3 is 14 amino acids long. Germline V gene lookup returns CDR1 LNHDA and CDR2 SQIVND (reference sequence). The CDR3, as DNA: TGTGCCAGTAGGGACATAATACACAATCAGCCCCAGCATTTT. Amino acids: CASRDIIHNQPQHF.

This clone was seen a few times. The chain is built from TRBV3-1 (or the pseudogene TRBV3-2) and TRBJ2-7, with 10 positions matching TRBD1. Germline V gene data show CDR1 as LGHDT and CDR2 as YNNKEL (reference sequence). The CDR3 spans 15 residues. Losses at the gene ends were 2 bases for V and 3 bases for J; bases not matched to a gene: 4. CDR3 sequence: CASSQPGQGIYEQYF. In DNA form, the CDR3 reads TGTGCCAGCAGCCAACCGGGACAGGGGATCTACGAGCAGTACTTC.

The gene calls are TRBV5-5 and TRBJ2-5; D gene uncertain. The CDR3 covers 13 residues. CDR1 and CDR2 (germline): SGHKS, YYEKEE (reference sequence). Trimming shortened V by 1 base and J by 1 base, and 5 bases separated the two germline ends. CDR3 protein: CASSLQVQETQYF. CDR3 coding DNA: TGTGCCAGCAGCTTGCAGGTCCAAGAGACCCAGTACTTC.

The DNA of the CDR3 is TGTGCCAGCACCCCTTACGGAAAGGGCCAGGGATCTAAACTGTTTTTT. This gives the protein CASTPYGKGQGSKLFF. V is TRBV7-9 and J is TRBJ1-4, with D tentatively TRBD1 (5 bases). The CDR3 totals 16 residues. CDR1 is SEHNR and CDR2 is FQNEAQ in the germline V gene (reference sequence). Trimming removed 7 bases from V and 11 bases from J, with 26 bases in between.

V is TRBV7-2 and J is TRBJ1-2; 10 nucleotides match TRBD1. Unmatched junction bases numbered 10, after V lost 1 base and J lost 2 bases. CDR3 length: 18 amino acids. CDR1 and CDR2 from the germline V gene are SGHTA and FQGNSA. DNA for the CDR3: TGTGCCAGCAGCTTAGGTTTGCGACAGGGGGCGGGCAACTATGGCTACACCTTC. Translation: CASSLGLRQGAGNYGYTF.

The V gene is TRBV28, the J gene TRBJ1-2; D ambiguous. Trimming stripped 4 bases from V and 5 bases from J, with 5 bases between. Germline CDR1 is MDHEN and CDR2 is SYDVKM. This CDR3 has 11 amino acids. The chain's CDR3 is CASSSQYGYTF. The CDR3 nucleotides read TGTGCCAGCAGTTCCCAGTATGGCTACACCTTC.

The rearrangement joins TRBV7-9 to TRBJ2-5; tentative D call: TRBD2 (6 bases). Germline loops: CDR1 SEHNR, CDR2 FQNEAQ (reference sequence). V was trimmed by 2 bases and J by 4 bases, leaving 20 bases between them. This CDR3 region has 17 residues. The DNA for the CDR3 is TGTGCCAGCAGCTTACAGCGGGCGGTGGTGTTACGAGAGACCCAGTACTTC. Encoded protein: CASSLQRAVVLRETQYF.

The CDR3 coding sequence is TGTGCCAGCACAAGGACTTATGGCTACACCTTC. Residues: CASTRTYGYTF. J is TRBJ1-2 and V is TRBV2; the D is unclear. The CDR3 contains 11 residues. Trimming removed 7 bases from V and 5 bases from J, with 8 bases in between. Germline V gene lookup returns CDR1 SNHLY and CDR2 FYNNEI.

As DNA, the CDR3 is TGTGCCAGCAGTTATACAGGGGCGGTGGCTGAAGCTTTCTTT. Protein product: CASSYTGAVAEAFF. V is TRBV6-5 and J is TRBJ1-1, with 7 positions matching TRBD1. Trimming at V came to 3 bases and at J to 6 bases, leaving 7 bases not matched to a gene. Germline V gene lookup returns CDR1 MNHEY and CDR2 SVGAGI. This CDR3 is built from 14 residues.

The chain has TRBV9 and TRBJ1-1, with a possible D match to TRBD1 (5 bases). Germline V gene sequence: CDR1 SGDLS, CDR2 YYNGEE. With 0 bases removed from V and 0 bases from J, the gap between germline ends came to 9 bases. CDR3 length: 15 residues. CDR3 sequence: CASSVAGVMNTEAFF. The CDR3 DNA follows: TGTGCCAGCAGCGTAGCGGGGGTCATGAACACTGAAGCTTTCTTT. The whole variable domain, filled in from reference TRBV9 and TRBJ1-1, reads DSGVTQTPKHLITATGQRVTLRCSPRSGDLSVYWYQQSLDQGLQFLIQYYNGEERAKGNILERFSAQQFPDLHSELNLSSLELGDSALYFCASSVAGVMNTEAFFGQGTRLTVV.

The gene calls are TRBV5-1 and TRBJ2-1; a weak D match, TRBD2 (5 bases). The CDR3 is made up of 17 amino acids. Germline CDR1 is SGHRS and CDR2 is YFSETQ. Trimming shortened V by 0 bases and J by 1 base, and 14 bases separated the two germline ends. The CDR3 DNA is TGCGCCAGCAGCTTGGGGGGAACGGGGATTTCCTACAATGAGCAGTTCTTC. Its translation: CASSLGGTGISYNEQFF.

The chain links TRBV5-1 to TRBJ2-7, with D possibly being TRBD2 (6 bases). The V gene lost 4 bases and the J gene lost 0 bases, with 11 bases spanning the gap. The CDR3 is made up of 14 amino acids. Germline loops: CDR1 SGHRS, CDR2 YFSETQ. CDR3 sequence: CASSAGGYSYEQYF. CDR3 bases: TGCGCCAGCAGCGCCGGGGGATACTCCTACGAGCAGTACTTC.

The V gene is TRBV15, the J gene TRBJ1-1; perhaps TRBD1 as D (6 bases). V gave up 6 bases and J gave up 4 bases, with 12 bases separating them. Germline CDR1 and CDR2: LNHNV and YYDKDF (reference sequence). CDR3 size: 13 residues. Here the CDR3 DNA reads TGTGCCACCAGGCCCGGGGGGCTCACTGAAGCTTTCTTT. It is translated as CATRPGGLTEAFF.

This rearrangement joins TRBV7-2 to TRBJ2-2; 10 bases are a match to TRBD2. CDR1 and CDR2 (germline): SGHTA, FQGNSA. The CDR3 is 17 amino acids. The trim removed 2 bases at V and 1 base at J, leaving 4 bases unmatched. CDR3 coding DNA: TGTGCCAGCAGCTTAAATAGCGGGGGGCTGAACACCGGGGAGCTGTTTTTT. Its protein product is CASSLNSGGLNTGELFF.

The rearrangement joins TRBV3-1 (or the pseudogene TRBV3-2) to TRBJ1-1, with D unclear. V lost 4 bases and J 1 base, leaving 10 bases between the germline ends. In germline, CDR1 is LGHDT, CDR2 YNNKEL (reference sequence). This CDR3 comprises 14 residues. The CDR3 nucleotides are TGTGCCAGCAGCCTACTAGGTGCGAACACTGAAGCTTTCTTT. Translated, it gives CASSLLGANTEAFF.

This clone was picked up a small number of times. V and J are TRBV6-6 and TRBJ2-1, with D possibly TRBD2 on 7 matching bases. Germline V gene sequence: CDR1 MNHNY, CDR2 SVGAGI (reference sequence). The ends were cut back, 0 bases at V and 8 bases at J, with 14 bases in the middle. The CDR3 consists of 15 residues. The CDR3 loop is CASSYSSGGAYEQFF. CDR3 DNA: TGTGCCAGCAGTTACTCGAGTGGGGGGGCGTATGAGCAGTTCTTC.

V is TRBV5-4 and J is TRBJ1-2; no clear D. Germline CDR1 is SGHNT and CDR2 is YYREEE (reference sequence). V was shortened by 9 bases and J by 1 base, with 16 bases between the two germline ends. The CDR3 runs 14 residues. CDR3 sequence: CAINGGSFNYGYTF. The CDR3 DNA reads as TGTGCCATCAATGGTGGTAGCTTTAACTATGGCTACACCTTC.

This clone came up once. The V gene is TRBV12-3 or TRBV12-4, the J gene TRBJ2-3; 8 nucleotides line up with TRBD2. The CDR3 has 12 amino acids. With 5 bases clipped from V and 10 bases from J, the junction kept 5 bases outside the gene matches. The CDR3 region is CASSGTRTAQYF. CDR3 coding DNA: TGTGCCAGCAGTGGGACTAGGACGGCGCAGTATTTT.

This clone was seen more than once but under ten times. The rearrangement uses TRBV20-1 and TRBJ1-2; D gene ambiguous. Trimming cost V 6 bases and J 6 bases, with 11 bases left between them. Germline CDR1 reads DFQATT; CDR2 reads SNEGSKA (reference sequence). The CDR3 runs 11 residues. The CDR3 region is CSASEGHGYTF. DNA of the CDR3: TGCAGTGCATCGGAGGGCCATGGCTACACCTTC.

This chain connects TRBV6-2 or TRBV6-3 to TRBJ2-7, with D possibly TRBD2 on 6 matching bases. The CDR3 spans 13 residues. CDR1 is MNHEY and CDR2 is SVGEGT in the germline V gene. V lost 0 bases and J 6 bases, leaving 9 bases between the germline ends. CDR3 residues: CASSYSLGGEQYF. For the CDR3, the DNA is TGTGCCAGCAGTTACTCGTTGGGGGGCGAGCAGTACTTC.

This rearrangement joins TRBV5-1 to TRBJ2-1; 7 bases are a match to TRBD1. J lost 13 bases, V lost 0 bases, and 7 bases had no gene match. CDR1 and CDR2 from the germline V gene are SGHRS and YFSETQ. The CDR3 is 13 amino acids. This CDR3 reads CASSLGSRDSQFF. The CDR3 DNA sequence: TGCGCCAGCAGCTTGGGGTCGAGGGACAGCCAGTTCTTC.

The chain couples TRBV2 to TRBJ2-7; tentative D call: TRBD1 (5 bases). Trimming removed 8 bases at V and 0 bases at J, with 23 bases between. The CDR3 consists of 17 residues. Germline V gene data show CDR1 as SNHLY and CDR2 as FYNNEI. The CDR3 here is CASHIAPTVRDSYEQYF. The CDR3 DNA sequence: TGTGCCAGCCATATTGCTCCAACAGTCAGGGACTCCTACGAGCAGTACTTC.

CDR3 sequence: CASSQDTLRAGTQYF. In nucleotides, the CDR3 is TGTGCCAGCAGCCAAGATACGCTGCGGGCCGGTACGCAGTATTTT. This chain uses TRBV3-1 (or the pseudogene TRBV3-2) with TRBJ2-3, with TRBD2 as a possible D gene (5 bases). This CDR3 has 15 amino acids. The germline gives CDR1 LGHDT, CDR2 YNNKEL (reference sequence). Trimming left V 0 bases short and J 8 bases short, with 15 bases between.

The chain couples TRBV5-6 to TRBJ1-3; TRBD1 aligns across 8 bases. V gave up 2 bases and J gave up 1 base; unmatched junction bases: 11. The CDR3 contains 18 residues. Germline assignment: CDR1 SGHDT and CDR2 YYEEEE. In DNA, the CDR3 is TGTGCCAGCAGCTTTGGACAGGGACTTGCGTCTTCTGGAAACACCATATATTTT. Its protein product is CASSFGQGLASSGNTIYF.

This chain links TRBV3-1 (or the pseudogene TRBV3-2) with TRBJ2-6; tentative D call: TRBD1 (5 bases). Trimming left V 1 base short and J 3 bases short, with 7 bases between. The CDR3 length is 15 residues. Germline V gene sequence: CDR1 LGHDT, CDR2 YNNKEL (reference sequence). Here the CDR3 reads CASSQGRGGANVLTF. In DNA form, the CDR3 reads TGTGCCAGCAGCCAAGGTAGGGGTGGGGCCAACGTCCTGACTTTC.